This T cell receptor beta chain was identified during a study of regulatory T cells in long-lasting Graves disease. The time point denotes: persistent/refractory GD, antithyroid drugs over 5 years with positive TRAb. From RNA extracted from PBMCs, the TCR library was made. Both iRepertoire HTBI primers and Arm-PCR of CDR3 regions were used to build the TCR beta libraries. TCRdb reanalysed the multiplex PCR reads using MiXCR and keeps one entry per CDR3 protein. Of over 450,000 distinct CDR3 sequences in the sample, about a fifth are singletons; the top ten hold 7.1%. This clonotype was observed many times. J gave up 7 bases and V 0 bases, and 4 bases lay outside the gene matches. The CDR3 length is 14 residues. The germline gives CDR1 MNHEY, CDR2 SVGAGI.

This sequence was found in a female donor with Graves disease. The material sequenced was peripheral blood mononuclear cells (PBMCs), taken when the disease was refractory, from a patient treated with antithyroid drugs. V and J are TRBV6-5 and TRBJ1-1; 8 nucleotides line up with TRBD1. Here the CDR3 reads CASSYSRGQGEAFF. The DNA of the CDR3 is TGTGCCAGCAGTTACTCTCGTGGACAGGGTGAAGCTTTCTTT.